This is a list of T cell receptor beta chains from one sample in a study of blood T cell repertoires in COVID-19. The data were produced by immunoSEQ multiplex PCR, yet TCRdb's version contains in-frame clones alone and is incomplete. The table includes approximately 170,000 clones, roughly 84% detected once. Sequenced material: peripheral blood. Every receptor here comes from a woman at least 80 years old with active or convalescent COVID-19. Both conserved end residues are part of each CDR3. Fields, in order: CDR3 protein, J gene, D gene, V gene. A D gene is named only where the DNA matches it firmly.

CASSYRQAGANVLTF | TRBJ2-6 | NA | TRBV6-5
CASRLVGTGDGYTF | TRBJ1-2 | TRBD1 | TRBV2
CASSLAGLVETQYF | TRBJ2-5 | NA | TRBV5-1
CATSELRGGNEQFF | TRBJ2-1 | TRBD2 | TRBV24-1
CASSLAAGGGKGYTF | TRBJ1-2 | NA | TRBV7-2
CASSLGAVNGYTF | TRBJ1-2 | NA | TRBV5-6
CASSAQNSYEQYF | TRBJ2-7 | NA | TRBV9
CASRLDIGKLFF | TRBJ1-4 | NA | TRBV19
CAWSALRQGGVYGYTF | TRBJ1-2 | TRBD1 | TRBV30
CSVRSGTGGVKSYEQYF | TRBJ2-7 | TRBD1 | TRBV29-1
CASSLFVGQGQPQHF | TRBJ1-5 | NA | TRBV7-2
CASSPGGSPLHF | TRBJ1-6 | TRBD1 | TRBV3-1/TRBV3-2
CSASDRTSLSYEQYF | TRBJ2-7 | NA | TRBV20-1
CASSSRYNEQFF | TRBJ2-1 | NA | TRBV5-4
CASSDGQAGNIQYF | TRBJ2-4 | TRBD1 | TRBV5-1
CASSLLTGTSEAFF | TRBJ1-1 | TRBD1 | TRBV5-4
CASSLRETGYLPDTQYF | TRBJ2-3 | TRBD1 | TRBV5-1
CASSLAGIEKLFF | TRBJ1-4 | NA | TRBV5-6
CASRQGTGGGNTEAFF | TRBJ1-1 | TRBD1 | TRBV11-2
CASSLSFNEKLFF | TRBJ1-4 | NA | TRBV12-3/TRBV12-4
CASSSSGLGDSPLHF | TRBJ1-6 | NA | TRBV5-4
CASSESRASGSKVEQYF | TRBJ2-7 | TRBD2 | TRBV10-1
CASRTESRQGGGNTEAFF | TRBJ1-1 | TRBD1 | TRBV27
CASSPGGGGDEAFF | TRBJ1-1 | NA | TRBV5-1
CASRPRGGGEKLFF | TRBJ1-4 | NA | TRBV5-1
CASSSRGGSYEQYF | TRBJ2-7 | TRBD2 | TRBV28
CASSRDRPDGTEAFF | TRBJ1-1 | NA | TRBV18
CASSSQPRTSQEGDTQYF | TRBJ2-3 | TRBD2 | TRBV4-2
CASRNSRDNSYEQYF | TRBJ2-7 | NA | TRBV11-1
CASSLRRDRGLSSYNSPLHF | TRBJ1-6 | TRBD1 | TRBV18
CASSLAWVGDEQYF | TRBJ2-7 | NA | TRBV7-9
CASSAQEARGEFF | TRBJ2-1 | NA | TRBV27
CASKEGAGGYNEQFF | TRBJ2-1 | TRBD2 | TRBV6-5
CASSESLGGPMRSYEQYF | TRBJ2-7 | NA | TRBV10-1
CASSDIAGRNNSPLHF | TRBJ1-6 | NA | TRBV6-1
CASSDRGGETQYF | TRBJ2-5 | TRBD1 | TRBV18